This TCR beta chain was sequenced in a study of blood T cells in healthy people across ages (dated by TCRdb to the mid-2010s). Turning to the overall study: In model experiments, template switching captured about one uniquely barcoded TCR beta cDNA molecule for every two T cells. To track age-related changes in TCR beta repertoire diversity, the study relied on deep sequencing normalized with unique cDNA molecular identifiers. The donors were divided into four age groups: young (average approximately 16 years), middle-aged (about 41), aged (approximately 62) and long-lived (82). Using the same blood draw, the study looked at two additional independent replicas of 1 million unique cDNA reads for two donors, one aged 18 to 30 and the other aged 80 or older.

Systemically healthy Caucasian individuals from Russia, 39 in total and aged about 6 to 90 years, were included as donors. Around 9.8 milliliters of peripheral blood were collected from each donor into EDTA-treated Vacutainer tubes. Ficoll-Paque density-gradient centrifugation was used to isolate PBMCs, with at least 7 million per sample. Total RNA was extracted from PBMCs with Trizol reagent, with at least 5 micrograms obtained per sample. For every donor, an aliquot of PBMCs went through flow cytometry to measure the percentages of naive CD45RAhigh/CD27high T cells. The CDR3 starts with the cysteine, ends with the phenylalanine, and has 11 residues. Only the CDR3 DNA is retained, 33 bases long and in frame from the first base. Sequences SQVTM (CDR1) and ANQGSEA (CDR2) are obtained from the germline V gene. The junction shows trimming of 3 bases on V and 8 bases on J, plus 8 bases between the germline ends.

Note on this clonotype: Its target antigen remains unknown. Per-base quality was not reported, and no clone a single base away is much larger than it.

Overall study results and their limits: The long-lived group showed more naive CD4+ T cells, fewer expanded clones and increased TCR diversity than the aged group, suggesting age selection. There was a strong correlation between observed TCR beta diversity and the percentage of naive T cells measured by flow cytometry. Observed TCR beta diversity per million T cells fell roughly linearly with age, and a significant reduction was already apparent by age around 36. Estimates of total diversity from one million sequenced T cells were regarded as lower bounds and underestimates. Since profiling was done on bulk unsorted PBMCs, naive and antigen-experienced compartments could not be conclusively compared. Because donor CMV infection status was unknown, age-related changes in expanded clonotypes were potentially confounded.

Libraries were constructed by 5' RACE. Sequenced on an Illumina HiSeq 2500. The second PCR ran for roughly 7 to 11 cycles and used a J-beta primer mix along with a sample-barcoded 5' primer. A unique molecular identifier was introduced onto each TCR beta cDNA molecule by a template-switch 5' adaptor carrying 12 random nucleotides. Each sample yielded at least 2.5 million CDR3-containing paired-end reads. The Mint cDNA synthesis kit, primed by a TRBC-specific oligonucleotide, was used to synthesize first-strand cDNA from all RNA. Following uracil-DNA glycosylase treatment, a first 18-cycle PCR with universal primers M1SS and BC2_uni_R was performed on all cDNA. The authors' pipeline ran thus. For normalization, 1 million high-quality reads, each with a distinct molecular identifier, were randomly selected from each sample. Instead of being binned into consensus sequences, reads with shared molecular identifiers were discarded. CDR3 identification, clonotype clustering and error correction used MiTCR with a Q25 quality threshold and the strictest error-elimination algorithm. A nonparametric unseen species model with Euler transformation was used to estimate lower-bound total TCR beta diversity. TCRdb applied fastp at Q25 and MiXCR to the public reads, then kept only in-frame beta chains. Here each entry gathers all rows of one CDR3 protein and keeps the most common genes and DNA. These V and J calls are TCRdb output, not the study's own analysis. This sample comprises approximately 800,000 distinct CDR3 sequences, about a quarter of them detected only once. The biggest ten clones account for 2.5% to 3.5% of the sample.

The data were also submitted as part of a second study, on T cells of mothers and their children. As the second study states: Donors were nine systemically healthy Caucasian individuals: three mothers and their six children. cDNA synthesis used all of the extracted RNA, with 1.5 ug of RNA in each 15 ul reaction. In the second PCR, the M1S primer introduced both the sample barcodes and 2-4 random nucleotides. More than 9 million TCR beta CDR3 reads were obtained from each mother, and roughly 3.1 million reads were obtained from each child. In both related and unrelated pairs, thymic selection shapes the output of TCR recombination in a similar way, with inherited differences having only a minor effect. Normalized repertoire overlap was always slightly but never significantly higher in related than unrelated mother-child pairs. With a sensitivity of approximately 93 clones per million clonotypes, no persistent microchimeric T cell clones were detected. The study used deep NGS to compare TCR beta repertoires of mothers and children, seeking features distinguishing related mother-child pairs from unrelated individuals. The mean age was around 40 +/- 4 years for the mothers and about 10 +/- 4 years for the children. After adapter ligation was performed with NEBNext reagents, the libraries were sequenced on an Illumina HiSeq 2000 with 100+100 nt paired-end reads. To prevent cross-contamination, the mother and child libraries were prepared one month apart and sequenced in separate runs. For each donor, somewhere between about 500,000 and 2,300,000 distinct TCR beta clonotypes were identified. Naive TCR beta clonotypes were estimated from low-frequency clonotypes matched to each donor's FACS-determined naive share, without sorting.

This sequence originates from a boy younger than 18 in good health. What was sequenced was blood. The V and J segments used are TRBV29-1 and TRBJ2-1; the D gene lacks a confident call. Here is the DNA: TGCAGCGTTGAGTTTGTCCATGAGCAGTTCTTC. It specifies CSVEFVHEQFF.